This T cell receptor (beta chain) was retrieved from a study of post-analysis software for immune sequencing data. Across the study: Recorded subtypes: relapsing-remitting, secondary progressive, progressive-relapsing; some patients unannotated. General study results and limits: Batch-mates among the samples co-clustered strongly by F measure. Roughly 5 TRBV segments occurring more often in patients than controls included TRBV5-6, TRBV5-1 and TRBV20-1.

Germline V gene lookup returns CDR1 LNHDA and CDR2 SQIVND (reference sequence). V was shortened by 1 base and J by 0 bases, with 10 bases between the two germline ends. The CDR3 has 16 amino acids. On this clonotype itself: No antigen is known for it.

Researchers reported that TCR beta cDNA libraries carried unique molecular identifiers. Input populations of about 0.9 to 10 million T cells gave rise to a few hundred thousand cDNA molecules. One entry per CDR3 protein, called by TCRdb with MiXCR from the PCR reads. This sample yields roughly 600,000 distinct CDR3 sequences, of which roughly 47% are seen a single time; around 1.7% belongs to the top ten. This chain connects TRBV19 to TRBJ2-1; D is tentatively TRBD1 or TRBD2 (5 bases each). The sequence was obtained from a girl between 10 and 17 years old with multiple sclerosis. The sample was blood. Written as DNA, the CDR3 is TGTGCCAGTAGTATAGGGGGGTCGAGCTCCTACAATGAGCAGTTCTTC. Amino acids: CASSIGGSSSYNEQFF.